One and the same sample provided the 29 T cell receptor beta chains below, sequenced in a study of beta chain features in type 1 diabetes. cDNA synthesis used the whole RNA isolate, giving expressed TCRB sequences. Profiled with immunoSEQ multiplex PCR; TCRdb holds only in-frame clones, not every one. The sample shows 600,000 to 700,000 clones, over 10% of them seen only once. Study results and limitations: The study found moderately but significantly shorter TCRB CDR3s in all four CD4+ subsets of Type 1 diabetes patients.

Their antigens remain unidentified. The sequencing sample was made of naive CD4+ T cells from blood. These receptors were taken from a man aged 18 to 35 with type 1 diabetes.

The V call is TRBV15, the J call TRBJ1-5, with 7 bases aligning to TRBD1. The CDR3 loop spans 18 amino acids. The junction had 11 bases not matched to a gene; V was cut back by 3 bases and J by 0 bases. CDR1 and CDR2 (germline): LNHNV, YYDKDF (reference sequence). DNA of the CDR3: TGTGCCACCAGCAGTACTGACAGGGTATGGAATAGCAATCAGCCCCAGCATTTT. Its protein product is CATSSTDRVWNSNQPQHF.

The chain combines TRBV2 with TRBJ1-1; D may be TRBD1 (5 bases). The CDR3 has 12 amino acids. The V gene's germline CDR1 is SNHLY and CDR2 FYNNEI. With 6 bases removed from V and 10 bases from J, the gap between germline ends came to 15 bases. For the CDR3, the DNA is TGTGCCAGCAGCCCCAGCAGGGTCGGAGCTTTCTTT. This gives the protein CASSPSRVGAFF.

This chain connects TRBV6-6 to TRBJ2-5; TRBD1 might be the D (5 bases). CDR1 is MNHNY, CDR2 SVGAGI, per germline (reference sequence). The CDR3 has 13 amino acids. Trimming removed 5 bases from V and 4 bases from J, with 11 bases in between. In DNA form, the CDR3 reads TGTGCCAGCAGTACTGGGGCACCAGAGACCCAGTACTTC. This gives the protein CASSTGAPETQYF.

In this sample, this clone turned up a few times. The chain carries TRBV9 and TRBJ1-2, with a possible D match to TRBD1 (6 bases). CDR1 is SGDLS, CDR2 YYNGEE, per germline. V was clipped by 4 bases and J by 2 bases, with 12 bases between them. The CDR3 extends over 14 amino acids. DNA for the CDR3: TGTGCCAGCAGCCACACCCAGGGGAACTATGGCTACACCTTC. It translates to CASSHTQGNYGYTF.

A few counts support this clone. Other nucleotide sequences in the sample specify the same CDR3. The chain is built from TRBV30 and TRBJ1-1; D gene unclear. Trimming left V 1 base short and J 7 bases short, with 7 bases between. In germline, CDR1 is GTSNPN, CDR2 SVGIG (reference sequence). The CDR3 is 11 residues long. The CDR3 here is CAWSAQVEAFF. In DNA, the CDR3 is TGTGCCTGGAGTGCGCAGGTTGAAGCTTTCTTT.

This clone was detected a few times. The V call is TRBV2, the J call TRBJ2-7; D remains unclear. From germline, CDR1 is SNHLY and CDR2 FYNNEI. This CDR3 is 11 amino acids long. The V end lost 6 bases, the J end lost 3 bases, and 6 bases lay between the germline ends. The CDR3 is CASRWLYEQYF. In DNA, the CDR3 is TGTGCCAGCAGGTGGCTCTACGAGCAGTACTTC.

This clone was counted a few times. This rearrangement joins TRBV6-5 to TRBJ1-1; 8 bases are a match to TRBD1. The germline CDR1 and CDR2 sequences are MNHEY and SVGAGI. This CDR3 comprises 14 residues. V lost 6 bases to trimming and J lost 1 base; unmatched junction nucleotides: 4. CDR3 bases: TGTGCCAGCAGCCAAACAGGGGGGAACACTGAAGCTTTCTTT. Translating it yields CASSQTGGNTEAFF.

This clone was found a few times. This chain uses TRBV7-9 with TRBJ2-1; 9 bases are shared with TRBD1. Germline V gene data show CDR1 as SEHNR and CDR2 as FQNEAQ (reference sequence). The V segment lost 3 bases and the J segment 8 bases; nucleotides outside the gene matches: 8. This CDR3 is built from 15 residues. The CDR3 reads CASSFGQGFGHEQFF. The CDR3 coding sequence is TGTGCCAGCAGCTTCGGACAGGGGTTCGGCCATGAGCAGTTCTTC. Full variable domain (remainder filled in from reference TRBV7-9 and TRBJ2-1): DTGVSQNPRHKITKRGQNVTFRCDPISEHNRLYWYRQTLGQGPEFLTYFQNEAQLEKSRLLSDRFSAERPKGSFSTLEIQRTEQGDSAMYLCASSFGQGFGHEQFFGPGTRLTVL.

A note on this clone: The same CDR3 arises from other DNA sequences in this sample as well. The rearrangement links TRBV2 to TRBJ1-2, with unresolved D. Trimming left V 4 bases short and J 8 bases short, with 5 bases between. From germline, CDR1 is SNHLY and CDR2 FYNNEI. This CDR3 region has 10 residues. CDR3 nucleotide sequence: TGTGCCAGCAGTGGTGTAGGCTACACCTTC. This gives the protein CASSGVGYTF. Full variable domain (remainder filled in from reference TRBV2 and TRBJ1-2): EPEVTQTPSHQVTQMGQEVILRCVPISNHLYFYWYRQILGQKVEFLVSFYNNEISEKSEIFDDQFSVERPDGSNFTLKIRSTKLEDSAMYFCASSGVGYTFGSGTRLTVV.

With regard to this clone: Different DNA sequences within this sample yield the same CDR3. V is TRBV20-1 and J is TRBJ2-7; no firm D call. Per the germline V gene, CDR1 is DFQATT and CDR2 is SNEGSKA (reference sequence). This CDR3 is built from 11 residues. The V and J ends lost 2 bases and 4 bases respectively, with 6 bases between them. The CDR3 DNA follows: TGCAGTGCTAGACCCTCGTACGAGCAGTACTTC. This sequence encodes CSARPSYEQYF.

V gene TRBV6-1 combines with J gene TRBJ2-3; a possible D gene is TRBD1 (5 bases). Germline V CDR1 and CDR2: MNHNS, SASEGT. The CDR3 loop spans 12 amino acids. Trimming shortened V by 6 bases and J by 5 bases, and 9 bases separated the two germline ends. CDR3 nucleotide sequence: TGTGCCAGCAGATGGGGCCTAGATACGCAGTATTTT. It is translated as CASRWGLDTQYF.

This clone was detected only a few times. This chain joins TRBV7-3 and TRBJ2-3; possible D gene TRBD2, 6 bases. Germline lookup yields CDR1 SGHTA and CDR2 FQGTGA. This CDR3 contains 13 residues. Trimming cost V 5 bases and J 6 bases, with 12 bases left between them. The CDR3 spells CASSRRDSDTQYF. The DNA of the CDR3 is TGTGCCAGCAGCCGAAGGGACTCGGATACGCAGTATTTT. The complete variable domain, with remaining parts taken from reference TRBV7-3 and TRBJ2-3, reads GAGVSQTPSNKVTEKGKYVELRCDPISGHTALYWYRQSLGQGPEFLIYFQGTGAADDSGLPNDRFFAVRPEGSVSTLKIQRTERGDSAVYLCASSRRDSDTQYFGPGTRLTVL.

The gene calls are TRBV18 and TRBJ2-5; TRBD1 is a possible D gene (6 bases). Trimming cost V 8 bases and J 8 bases, with 18 bases left between them. This CDR3 contains 13 residues. Germline V gives CDR1 KGHSH, CDR2 LQKENI. The CDR3 sequence: CASAGDDGRTQYF. In nucleotides, the CDR3 is TGTGCCAGCGCAGGGGATGATGGGCGAACCCAGTACTTC.

The sample holds a few counts of this clone. The rearrangement links TRBV7-9 to TRBJ2-7; D not resolved. The V end was cut by 2 bases, the J end by 3 bases, with 8 bases between. Per germline, CDR1 SEHNR and CDR2 FQNEAQ (reference sequence). The length of the CDR3 is 13 residues. CDR3 protein: CASSLSSFYEQYF. CDR3 DNA sequence: TGTGCCAGCAGCTTATCCAGCTTCTACGAGCAGTACTTC.

This clone was seen more than once but under ten times. The chain has TRBV6-1 and TRBJ1-2, with D perhaps matching TRBD1 (5 bases). This CDR3 is built from 14 residues. Germline CDR1 and CDR2: MNHNS and SASEGT. V lost 2 bases to trimming and J lost 4 bases, with 11 bases between them. The CDR3 region is CASSERGVAYGYTF. For the CDR3, the DNA is TGTGCCAGCAGTGAACGGGGGGTGGCCTATGGCTACACCTTC.

This chain joins TRBV7-8 and TRBJ2-2; 7 bases map to TRBD2. Trimming at V came to 5 bases and at J to 2 bases, leaving 8 bases not matched to a gene. This CDR3 has 16 amino acids. Germline V gene lookup returns CDR1 SGHVS and CDR2 FQNEAQ. The CDR3 region has the DNA TGTGCCAGCAGCCCCGGGGGAGGGGCAAACACCGGGGAGCTGTTTTTT. As protein: CASSPGGGANTGELFF.

The gene calls are TRBV18 and TRBJ1-2; 7 nucleotides align to TRBD1. The CDR3 consists of 13 residues. Trimming took 3 bases from V and 8 from J; bases not matched to a gene: 6. Germline CDR1 KGHSH, CDR2 LQKENI. The CDR3 DNA reads as TGTGCCAGCTCACCGGGACAGCTCGTGGGCTACACCTTC. It codes for CASSPGQLVGYTF.

This clone has a handful of counts. The V call is TRBV30, the J call TRBJ2-7; D not resolved. The CDR3 is made up of 11 amino acids. The V gene lost 6 bases and the J gene lost 2 bases, with 8 bases spanning the gap. Germline CDR1 and CDR2: GTSNPN and SVGIG (reference sequence). The CDR3 DNA reads as TGTGCCTGTTCGGAGCCCTACGAGCAGTACTTC. Its translation: CACSEPYEQYF.

This clone was observed a handful of times. Other DNA sequences in this specimen translate into the identical CDR3. The chain couples TRBV18 to TRBJ1-5; no firm D call. This CDR3 is 14 amino acids long. V lost 2 bases, J lost 0 bases, and 5 bases lay in between. CDR1 is KGHSH, CDR2 LQKENI, per germline. The CDR3 sequence is CASSPGDSNQPQHF. DNA of the CDR3: TGTGCCAGCTCACCAGGTGATAGCAATCAGCCCCAGCATTTT.

The CDR3 spells CASSPLDLENTEAFF. DNA for the CDR3: TGTGCCAGCTCACCGCTGGATTTAGAGAACACTGAAGCTTTCTTT. The chain is built from TRBV18 and TRBJ1-1; D unclear. Looked up from germline, CDR1 is KGHSH and CDR2 is LQKENI. The CDR3 is 15 residues long. The germline V and J ends were trimmed by 3 bases and 1 base, with 12 bases remaining between them.

In DNA form, the CDR3 reads TGTGCCAGCAATCAACAGGGGGCGAACTATGGCTACACCTTC. It translates to CASNQQGANYGYTF. The chain has TRBV27 and TRBJ1-2, with TRBD1 matching 9 bases. V was clipped by 7 bases and J by 2 bases; unmatched bases: 5. The CDR3 extends over 14 amino acids. In germline, CDR1 is MNHEY, CDR2 SMNVEV (reference sequence).

This clone was picked up many times. Mismatch with germline at one junction end may stem from a read error. This chain links TRBV14 with TRBJ2-5; D gene uncertain. This CDR3 spans 12 amino acids. Per germline, CDR1 SGHDN and CDR2 FVKESK. CDR3 nucleotides: TGTGCCAGCAGCCAACATCAAGTGACCCAGTACTTC. Protein: CASSQHQVTQYF.

The rearrangement joins TRBV4-2 to TRBJ1-4; 9 bases line up with TRBD1. J gave up 3 bases and V 2 bases, and 4 bases lay outside the gene matches. In germline, CDR1 is LGHNA, CDR2 YNFKEQ. This CDR3 spans 16 amino acids. The chain's CDR3 is CASSQPGQGPNEKLFF. In DNA, the CDR3 is TGTGCCAGCAGCCAACCCGGACAGGGGCCTAATGAAAAACTGTTTTTT.

The chain employs TRBV11-3 and TRBJ2-5; D is perhaps TRBD2 (6 bases). The V end was cut by 5 bases, the J end by 9 bases, with 13 bases between. Per germline, CDR1 SGHNT and CDR2 YENEEA. CDR3 length: 12 residues. In nucleotides, the CDR3 is TGTGCCAGCAGCCTGGACCGGGGGTCCCAGTACTTC. It translates to CASSLDRGSQYF.

This clone was seen only a few times. The chain has TRBV30 and TRBJ2-1, with D hard to call. Germline V gene sequence: CDR1 GTSNPN, CDR2 SVGIG (reference sequence). Between the trimmed V and J ends, which lost 0 bases and 14 bases, there was a span of 8 bases. This CDR3 has 10 residues. The CDR3 sequence: CAWSVGPKFF. The CDR3 coding sequence is TGTGCCTGGAGTGTCGGGCCCAAGTTCTTC.

This clone came up a few times. The chain combines TRBV10-3 with TRBJ2-7, with D tentatively TRBD1 or TRBD2 (5 bases each). Germline assignment: CDR1 ENHRY and CDR2 SYGVKD. V was clipped by 2 bases and J by 6 bases, with 11 bases between them. The CDR3 is 13 amino acids. CDR3 bases: TGTGCCATCAGTGAGGGGGGTTCGGGCGAGCAGTACTTC. This gives the protein CAISEGGSGEQYF.

The chain links TRBV4-1 to TRBJ2-7, with TRBD1 matching over 8 bases. This CDR3 comprises 15 residues. The ends lost 4 bases at V and 6 bases at J; junction bases unmatched: 11. Germline-derived CDR1 and CDR2 are MGHRA and YSYEKL. CDR3 coding DNA: TGCGCCAGCAGCCTCGGACAGGGCCCGCCTGGCGAGCAGTACTTC. This sequence encodes CASSLGQGPPGEQYF.

The gene calls are TRBV7-3 and TRBJ2-2, with D perhaps matching TRBD2 (6 bases). V was pared by 5 bases and J by 1 base, with 14 bases between. The CDR3 extends over 16 amino acids. The germline V gene has CDR1 SGHTA and CDR2 FQGTGA. The CDR3 loop is CASSPGGRVNTGELFF. The CDR3 DNA follows: TGTGCCAGCAGCCCCGGGGGTAGAGTGAACACCGGGGAGCTGTTTTTT.

This clone appeared a few times. The V call is TRBV5-4, the J call TRBJ2-1; tentatively, D is TRBD1 (6 bases). The CDR3 has 14 amino acids. Germline CDR1 is SGHNT and CDR2 is YYREEE (reference sequence). V dropped 2 bases and J dropped 3 bases, with 9 bases sitting between them. The CDR3 region is CASSLPTGYNEQFF. The CDR3 DNA is TGTGCCAGCAGCTTACCGACAGGCTACAATGAGCAGTTCTTC.